This entry lists 8 T cell receptor beta chains sequenced from one sample in a study of T cell responses to AZD1222 COVID-19 vaccine. TCRdb's copy holds only in-frame clones and misses some; the assay was immunoSEQ multiplex PCR. The table lists 120,000 to 150,000 clones, approximately 88% of them singletons. The specimen was peripheral blood, collected on day 0 of AZD1222 vaccination. These TCRs come from an adult in good health.

This chain connects TRBV9 to TRBJ2-1; D is perhaps TRBD1 (5 bases). CDR3 size: 17 residues. V gave up 0 bases and J gave up 9 bases, with 22 bases separating them. The germline gives CDR1 SGDLS, CDR2 YYNGEE. This CDR3 reads CASSVDPREGVQCEQFF. The CDR3 nucleotides read TGTGCCAGCAGCGTAGATCCCCGAGAAGGGGTCCAATGTGAGCAGTTCTTC.

This sequence joins TRBV5-1 and TRBJ1-3, with D possibly TRBD1 on 6 matching bases. Germline CDR1 SGHRS, CDR2 YFSETQ. V lost 4 bases to trimming and J lost 1 base, with 15 bases between them. The CDR3 length is 16 residues. The CDR3 DNA follows: TGCGCCAGCAGCCCTAATGTACAGGGATCTGGAAACACCATATATTTT. Translating gives CASSPNVQGSGNTIYF.

This clone occurred a few times. The identical CDR3 is also encoded by other nucleotide sequences in the sample. DNA of the CDR3: TGTGCCAGCAGCGTAGAAGGGGGCACTGAAGCTTTCTTT. It encodes CASSVEGGTEAFF. The chain carries TRBV9 and TRBJ1-1; D perhaps matches TRBD1 (6 bases). This CDR3 is built from 13 residues. Between the trimmed V and J ends, which lost 0 bases and 4 bases, there was a span of 7 bases. Germline V gene sequence: CDR1 SGDLS, CDR2 YYNGEE.

The genes are TRBV7-3 and TRBJ1-2; D is uncertain. Germline V gene sequence: CDR1 SGHTA, CDR2 FQGTGA. V was cut by 6 bases and J by 2 bases, with 10 bases left in between. The CDR3 has 13 amino acids. Here the CDR3 reads CASRPDGNYGYTF. The DNA for the CDR3 is TGTGCCAGCAGGCCCGACGGGAACTATGGCTACACCTTC.

The genes are TRBV3-1 (or the pseudogene TRBV3-2) and TRBJ1-1; D may be TRBD1 (5 bases). V was pared by 1 base and J by 6 bases, with 15 bases between. CDR1 LGHDT and CDR2 YNNKEL come from the germline V gene (reference sequence). The CDR3 loop spans 15 amino acids. The CDR3 DNA is TGTGCCAGCAGCCAAGTGGCGGGGGGTGGTGCTGAAGCTTTCTTT. The encoded protein is CASSQVAGGGAEAFF.

Only a few counts were recorded for this clone. Other DNA sequences within the sample encode an identical CDR3. The CDR3, as DNA: TGTGCCAGCAGTGAGCGTCGAGGGGAGCTGTTTTTT. Its translation: CASSERRGELFF. V gene TRBV2 combines with J gene TRBJ2-2; D is ambiguous. Germline V gene sequence: CDR1 SNHLY, CDR2 FYNNEI. The CDR3 totals 12 residues. Trimming removed 3 bases at V and 8 bases at J, with 7 bases between.

This chain joins TRBV11-3 and TRBJ2-5; 7 positions agree with TRBD2. Germline V gene sequence: CDR1 SGHNT, CDR2 YENEEA. J lost 8 bases, V lost 4 bases, and 7 bases had no gene match. This CDR3 spans 13 amino acids. The CDR3 DNA sequence: TGTGCCAGCAGCTCCCAACCAGCGGGAACCCAGTACTTC. Its protein product is CASSSQPAGTQYF. Together with reference TRBV11-3 and TRBJ2-5, the CDR3 gives the full variable domain: EAGVVQSPRYKIIEKKQPVAFWCNPISGHNTLYWYLQNLGQGPELLIRYENEEAVDDSQLPKDRFSAERLKGVDSTLKIQPAELGDSAVYLCASSSQPAGTQYFGPGTRLLVL.

This chain joins TRBV7-9 and TRBJ2-5; 10 positions match TRBD2. The CDR3 is 15 residues long. Germline V CDR1 and CDR2: SEHNR, FQNEAQ (reference sequence). V dropped 3 bases and J dropped 5; count of bases not matched to a gene: 6. CDR3 sequence reads: CASSFLAGVQETQYF. The CDR3 DNA sequence: TGTGCCAGCAGCTTTCTAGCGGGAGTGCAGGAGACCCAGTACTTC.